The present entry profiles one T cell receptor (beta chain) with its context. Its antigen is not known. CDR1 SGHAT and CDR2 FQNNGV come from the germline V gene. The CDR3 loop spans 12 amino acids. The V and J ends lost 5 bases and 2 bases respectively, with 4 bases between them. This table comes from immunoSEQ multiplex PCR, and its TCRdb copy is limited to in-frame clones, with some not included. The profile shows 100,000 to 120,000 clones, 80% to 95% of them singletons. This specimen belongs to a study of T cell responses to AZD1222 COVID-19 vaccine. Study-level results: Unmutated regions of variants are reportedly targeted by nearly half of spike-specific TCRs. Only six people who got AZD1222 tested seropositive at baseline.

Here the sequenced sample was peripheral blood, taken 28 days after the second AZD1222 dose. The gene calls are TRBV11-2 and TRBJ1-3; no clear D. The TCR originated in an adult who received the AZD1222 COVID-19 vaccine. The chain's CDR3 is CASSRPGNTIYF. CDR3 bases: TGTGCCAGCAGCCGTCCTGGAAACACCATATATTTT.